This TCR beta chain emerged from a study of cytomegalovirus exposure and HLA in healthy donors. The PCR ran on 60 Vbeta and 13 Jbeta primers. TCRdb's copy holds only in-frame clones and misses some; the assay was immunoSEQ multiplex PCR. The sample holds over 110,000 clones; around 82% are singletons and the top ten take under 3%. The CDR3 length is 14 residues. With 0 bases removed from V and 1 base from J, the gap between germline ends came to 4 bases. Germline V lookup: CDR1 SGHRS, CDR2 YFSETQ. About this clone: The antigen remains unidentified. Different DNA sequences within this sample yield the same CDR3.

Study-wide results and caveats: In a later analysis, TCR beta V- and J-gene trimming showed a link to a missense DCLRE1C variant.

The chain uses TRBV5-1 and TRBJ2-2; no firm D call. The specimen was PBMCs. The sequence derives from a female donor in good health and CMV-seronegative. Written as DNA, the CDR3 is TGCGCCAGCAGCTTGGCGGGGAACACCGGGGAGCTGTTTTTT. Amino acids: CASSLAGNTGELFF.